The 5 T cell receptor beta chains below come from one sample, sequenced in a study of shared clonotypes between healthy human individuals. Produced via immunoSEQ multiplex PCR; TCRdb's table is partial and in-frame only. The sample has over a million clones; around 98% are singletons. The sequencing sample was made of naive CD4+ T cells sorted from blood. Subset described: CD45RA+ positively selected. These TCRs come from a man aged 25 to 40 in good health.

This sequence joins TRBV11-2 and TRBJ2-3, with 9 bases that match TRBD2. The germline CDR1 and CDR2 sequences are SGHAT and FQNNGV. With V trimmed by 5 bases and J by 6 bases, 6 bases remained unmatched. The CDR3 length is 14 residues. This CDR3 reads CASSDSGGRDTQYF. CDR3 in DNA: TGTGCCAGCAGCGATAGCGGGGGCAGGGATACGCAGTATTTT.

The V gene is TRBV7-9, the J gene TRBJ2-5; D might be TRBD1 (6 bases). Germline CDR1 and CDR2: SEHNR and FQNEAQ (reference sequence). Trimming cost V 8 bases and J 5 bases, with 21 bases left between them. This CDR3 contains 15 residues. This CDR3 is CASSLWGPKGETQYF. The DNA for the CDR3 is TGTGCCAGCTCCCTTTGGGGGCCTAAGGGGGAGACCCAGTACTTC.

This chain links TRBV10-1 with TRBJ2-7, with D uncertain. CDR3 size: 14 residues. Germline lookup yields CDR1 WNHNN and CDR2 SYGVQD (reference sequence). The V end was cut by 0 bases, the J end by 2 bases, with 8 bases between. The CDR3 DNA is TGCGCCAGCAGTGAGTCGCACCGAGCCTACGAGCAGTACTTC. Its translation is CASSESHRAYEQYF.

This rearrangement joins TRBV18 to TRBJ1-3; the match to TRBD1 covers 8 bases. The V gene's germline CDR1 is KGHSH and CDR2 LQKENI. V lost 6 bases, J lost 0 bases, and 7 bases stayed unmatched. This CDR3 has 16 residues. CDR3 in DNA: TGTGCCAGCTCCCCCAGGGGGCGAAGCTCTGGAAACACCATATATTTT. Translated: CASSPRGRSSGNTIYF. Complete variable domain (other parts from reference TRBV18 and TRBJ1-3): NAGVMQNPRHLVRRRGQEARLRCSPMKGHSHVYWYRQLPEEGLKFMVYLQKENIIDESGMPKERFSAEFPKEGPSILRIQQVVRGDSAAYFCASSPRGRSSGNTIYFGEGSWLTVV.

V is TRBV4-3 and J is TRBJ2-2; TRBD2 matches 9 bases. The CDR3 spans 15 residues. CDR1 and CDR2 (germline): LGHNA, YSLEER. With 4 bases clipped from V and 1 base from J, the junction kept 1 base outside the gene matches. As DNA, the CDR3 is TGCGCCAGCAGCCGGCGGGAGGGGAACACCGGGGAGCTGTTTTTT. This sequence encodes CASSRREGNTGELFF.